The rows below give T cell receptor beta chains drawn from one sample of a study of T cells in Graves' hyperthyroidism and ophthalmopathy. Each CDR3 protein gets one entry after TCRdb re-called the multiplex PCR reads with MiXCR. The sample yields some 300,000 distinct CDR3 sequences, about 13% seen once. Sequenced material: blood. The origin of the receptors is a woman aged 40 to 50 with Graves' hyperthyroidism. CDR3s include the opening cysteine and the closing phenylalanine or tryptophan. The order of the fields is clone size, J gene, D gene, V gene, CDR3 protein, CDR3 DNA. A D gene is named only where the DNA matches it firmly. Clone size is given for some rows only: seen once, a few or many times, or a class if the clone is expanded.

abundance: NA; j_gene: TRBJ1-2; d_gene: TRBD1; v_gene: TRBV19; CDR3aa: CASSMAAGGSDGYTF; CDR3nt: TGTGCCAGTAGTATGGCGGCAGGGGGGAGTGACGGCTACACCTTC
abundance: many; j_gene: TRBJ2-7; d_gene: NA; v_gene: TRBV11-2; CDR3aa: CASSTGLLYEQYF; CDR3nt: TGTGCCAGCAGCACGGGACTGCTATACGAGCAGTACTTC
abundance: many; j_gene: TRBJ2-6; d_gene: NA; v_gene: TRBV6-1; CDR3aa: CASRKSPPGANVLTF; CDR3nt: TGTGCCAGCAGGAAGTCACCCCCTGGGGCCAACGTCCTGACTTTC
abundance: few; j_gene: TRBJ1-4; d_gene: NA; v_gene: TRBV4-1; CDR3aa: CASSQVGVTNEKLFF; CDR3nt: TGCGCCAGCAGCCAAGTGGGGGTAACGAATGAAAAACTGTTTTTT
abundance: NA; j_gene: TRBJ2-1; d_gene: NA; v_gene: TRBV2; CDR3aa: CASGGGTYNEQFF; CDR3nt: TGTGCCAGCGGGGGGGGCACCTACAATGAGCAGTTCTTC
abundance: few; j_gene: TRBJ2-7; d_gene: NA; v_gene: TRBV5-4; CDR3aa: CASSPRQNLAYEQYF; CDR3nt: TGTGCCAGCAGCCCTCGACAGAACCTAGCATACGAGCAGTACTTC
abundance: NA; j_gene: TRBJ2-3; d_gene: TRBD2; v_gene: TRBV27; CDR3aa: CASSTLAGVRTDTQYF; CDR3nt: TGTGCCAGCAGTACACTAGCGGGAGTTCGTACAGATACGCAGTATTTT
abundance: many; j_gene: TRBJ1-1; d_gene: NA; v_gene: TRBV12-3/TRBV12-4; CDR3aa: CASRQSRGSTEAFF; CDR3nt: TGTGCCAGCAGACAATCGAGAGGGTCAACTGAAGCTTTCTTT
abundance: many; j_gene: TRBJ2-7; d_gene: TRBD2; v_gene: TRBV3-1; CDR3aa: CASSAGTNYEQYF; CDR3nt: TGTGCCAGCAGCGCGGGGACTAACTACGAGCAGTACTTC
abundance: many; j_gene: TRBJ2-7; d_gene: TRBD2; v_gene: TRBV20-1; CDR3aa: CSVPGTSGTYEQYF; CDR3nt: TGCAGTGTTCCAGGGACTAGCGGGACCTACGAGCAGTACTTC
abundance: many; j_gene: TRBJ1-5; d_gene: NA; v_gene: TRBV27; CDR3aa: CASSLWAGQPQHF; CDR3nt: TGTGCCAGCAGTCTATGGGCGGGTCAGCCCCAGCATTTT
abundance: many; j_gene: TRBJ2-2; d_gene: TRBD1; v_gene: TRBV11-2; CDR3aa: CASSSTGVSTGELFF; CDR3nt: TGTGCCAGCAGCTCCACAGGGGTTAGCACCGGGGAGCTGTTTTTT
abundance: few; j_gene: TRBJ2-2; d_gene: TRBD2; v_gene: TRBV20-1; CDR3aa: CSARALAEGAGELFF; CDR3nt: TGCAGTGCTAGGGCACTAGCGGAGGGGGCCGGGGAGCTGTTTTTT
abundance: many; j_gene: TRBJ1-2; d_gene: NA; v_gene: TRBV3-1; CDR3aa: CASSLAMGGYTF; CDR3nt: TGTGCCAGCAGCCTGGCAATGGGGGGCTACACCTTC
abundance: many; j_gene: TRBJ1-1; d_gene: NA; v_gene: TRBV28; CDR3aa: CASSPRNREYTEAFF; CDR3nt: TGTGCCAGCAGCCCGCGGAACAGGGAGTACACTGAAGCTTTCTTT
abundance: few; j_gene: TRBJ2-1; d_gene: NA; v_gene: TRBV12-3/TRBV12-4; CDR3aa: CASNLIGPGNEQFF; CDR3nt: TGTGCCAGCAACCTCATAGGCCCGGGGAATGAGCAGTTCTTC
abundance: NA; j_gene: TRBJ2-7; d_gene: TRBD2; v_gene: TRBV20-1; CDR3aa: CSARGGLAGGEQYF; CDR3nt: TGCAGTGCTAGAGGTGGACTAGCGGGAGGCGAGCAGTACTTC
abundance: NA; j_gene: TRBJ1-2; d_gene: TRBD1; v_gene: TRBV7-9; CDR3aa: CASSPDRGRYGYTF; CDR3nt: TGTGCCAGCAGCCCGGACAGGGGGCGATATGGCTACACCTTC
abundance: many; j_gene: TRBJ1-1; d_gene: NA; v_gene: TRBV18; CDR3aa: CASSPQKGTEAFF; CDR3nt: TGTGCCAGCTCACCACAAAAGGGCACTGAAGCTTTCTTT
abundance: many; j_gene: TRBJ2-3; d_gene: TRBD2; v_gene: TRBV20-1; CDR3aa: CSASPLSGSADTQYF; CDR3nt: TGCAGTGCTAGCCCCCTTAGCGGGAGCGCCGATACGCAGTATTTT
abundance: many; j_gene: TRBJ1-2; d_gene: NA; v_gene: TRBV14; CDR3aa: CASSALGQPYGYTF; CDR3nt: TGTGCCAGCAGCGCACTCGGACAGCCGTATGGCTACACCTTC
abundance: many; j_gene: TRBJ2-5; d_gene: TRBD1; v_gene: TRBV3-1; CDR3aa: CASSPWTGEETQYF; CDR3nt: TGTGCCAGCAGCCCCTGGACAGGGGAAGAGACCCAGTACTTC
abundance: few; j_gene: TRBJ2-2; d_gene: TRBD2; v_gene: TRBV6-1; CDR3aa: CASSPGLARDAGELFF; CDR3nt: TGTGCCAGCAGTCCCGGACTAGCACGGGACGCCGGGGAGCTGTTTTTT
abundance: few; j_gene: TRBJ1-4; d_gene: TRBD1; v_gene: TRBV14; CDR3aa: CASSQGGTGYNEKLFF; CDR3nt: TGTGCCAGCAGCCAAGGCGGGACAGGGTATAATGAAAAACTGTTTTTT
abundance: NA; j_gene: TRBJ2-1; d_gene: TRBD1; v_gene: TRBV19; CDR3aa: CASTPGQNSYNEQFF; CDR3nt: TGTGCCAGTACCCCGGGACAGAACTCCTACAATGAGCAGTTCTTC
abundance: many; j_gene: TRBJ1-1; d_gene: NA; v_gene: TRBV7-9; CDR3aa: CASSPDLTNRNTEAFF; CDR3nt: TGTGCCAGCAGCCCAGATTTGACGAACCGGAACACTGAAGCTTTCTTT
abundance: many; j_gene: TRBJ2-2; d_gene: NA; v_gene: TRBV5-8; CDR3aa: CASSSVDDGELFF; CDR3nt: TGTGCCAGCAGCTCCGTAGATGACGGGGAGCTGTTTTTT
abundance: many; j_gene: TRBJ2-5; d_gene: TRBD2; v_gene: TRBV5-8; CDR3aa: CASSLDSGGQETQYF; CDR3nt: TGTGCCAGCAGCTTGGACAGCGGGGGGCAAGAGACCCAGTACTTC
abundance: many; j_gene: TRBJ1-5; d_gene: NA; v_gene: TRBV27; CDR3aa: CASSPRHGSAQHF; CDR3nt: TGTGCCAGCAGTCCGCGTCATGGATCAGCCCAGCATTTT
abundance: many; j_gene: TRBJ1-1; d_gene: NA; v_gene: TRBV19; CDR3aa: CASSATSVNTEAFF; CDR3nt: TGTGCCAGTAGTGCTACTTCGGTGAACACTGAAGCTTTCTTT
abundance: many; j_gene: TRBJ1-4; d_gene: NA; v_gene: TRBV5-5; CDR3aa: CASSMPGDEKLFF; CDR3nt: TGTGCCAGCAGCATGCCAGGGGACGAAAAACTGTTTTTT
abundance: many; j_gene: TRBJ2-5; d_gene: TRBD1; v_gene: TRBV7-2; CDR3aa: CASGDRGQYF; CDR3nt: TGTGCCAGCGGGGACAGGGGCCAGTACTTC
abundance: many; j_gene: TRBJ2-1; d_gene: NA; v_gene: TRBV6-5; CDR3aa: CASSYRIQTGDEQFF; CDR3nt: TGTGCCAGCAGTTACCGCATCCAGACAGGTGATGAGCAGTTCTTC
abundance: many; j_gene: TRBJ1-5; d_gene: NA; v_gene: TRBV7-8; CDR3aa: CASSLEGQARGPQHF; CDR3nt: TGTGCCAGCAGCTTAGAGGGGCAGGCGAGGGGGCCCCAGCATTTT
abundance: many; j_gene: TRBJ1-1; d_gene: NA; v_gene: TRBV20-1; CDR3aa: CSVRGGGDTEAFF; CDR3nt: TGCAGTGTCCGAGGGGGGGGGGACACTGAAGCTTTCTTT
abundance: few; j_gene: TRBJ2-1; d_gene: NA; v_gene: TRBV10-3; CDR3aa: CATTESGYNEQFF; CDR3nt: TGTGCCACTACGGAATCGGGTTACAATGAGCAGTTCTTC
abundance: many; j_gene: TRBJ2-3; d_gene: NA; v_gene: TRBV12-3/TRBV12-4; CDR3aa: CASSDPKTRGADTQYF; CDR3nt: TGTGCCAGCAGCGACCCCAAGACTAGAGGAGCAGATACGCAGTATTTT
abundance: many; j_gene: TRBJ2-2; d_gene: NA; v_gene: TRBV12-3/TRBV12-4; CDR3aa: CASSWFTYTETGELFF; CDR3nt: TGTGCCAGCAGTTGGTTTACCTACACGGAGACCGGGGAGCTGTTTTTT
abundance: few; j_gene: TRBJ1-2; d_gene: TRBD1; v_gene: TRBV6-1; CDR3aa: CASSKQGATGGYTF; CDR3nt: TGTGCCAGCAGTAAACAGGGGGCTACGGGGGGCTACACCTTC
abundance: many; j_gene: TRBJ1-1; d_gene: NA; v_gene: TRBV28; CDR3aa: CASRADGNTKAFF; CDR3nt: TGTGCCAGCAGGGCGGACGGGAACACTAAAGCTTTCTTT
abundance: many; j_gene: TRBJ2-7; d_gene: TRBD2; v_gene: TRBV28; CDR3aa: CASPSGSGEQYF; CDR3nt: TGTGCCAGTCCTAGCGGGAGTGGCGAGCAGTACTTC
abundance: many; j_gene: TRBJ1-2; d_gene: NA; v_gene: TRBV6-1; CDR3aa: CASIPSGGEGYTF; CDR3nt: TGTGCCAGCATACCGTCGGGGGGGGAAGGCTACACCTTC
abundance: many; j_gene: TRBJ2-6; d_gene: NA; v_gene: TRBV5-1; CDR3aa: CASSGIGSGANVLTF; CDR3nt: TGCGCCAGCAGCGGTATCGGCTCTGGGGCCAACGTCCTGACTTTC
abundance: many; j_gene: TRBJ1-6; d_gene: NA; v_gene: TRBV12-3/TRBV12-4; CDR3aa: CASSLEGRFNSPLHF; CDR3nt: TGTGCCAGCAGTTTGGAGGGACGGTTTAATTCACCCCTCCACTTT
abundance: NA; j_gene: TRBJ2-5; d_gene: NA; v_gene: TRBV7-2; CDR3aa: CASRVRGSETQYF; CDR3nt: TGTGCCAGCAGGGTCCGTGGATCAGAGACCCAGTACTTC
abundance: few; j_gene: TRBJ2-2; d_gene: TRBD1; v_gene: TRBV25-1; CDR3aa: CASSSGTDTGELFF; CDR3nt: TGTGCCAGCAGCAGTGGGACAGACACCGGGGAGCTGTTTTTT
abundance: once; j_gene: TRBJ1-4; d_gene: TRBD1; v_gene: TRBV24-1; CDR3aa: CATSDAGTGATNEKLFF; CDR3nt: TGTGCCACCAGTGACGCCGGGACAGGGGCCACTAATGAAAAACTGTTTTTT
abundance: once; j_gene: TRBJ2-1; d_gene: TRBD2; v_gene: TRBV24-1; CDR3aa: CATSGLIGTTSINEQFF; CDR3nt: TGTGCCACCAGTGGTCTTATCGGGACTACCTCCATCAATGAGCAGTTCTTC
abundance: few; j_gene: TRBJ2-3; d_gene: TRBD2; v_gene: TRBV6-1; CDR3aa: CASSRAGEGTDTQYF; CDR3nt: TGTGCCAGCAGTCGGGCGGGAGAGGGGACAGATACGCAGTATTTT
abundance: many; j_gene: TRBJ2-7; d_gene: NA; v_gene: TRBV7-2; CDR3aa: CASSFRDGEQYF; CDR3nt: TGTGCCAGCAGCTTCAGGGACGGCGAGCAGTACTTC
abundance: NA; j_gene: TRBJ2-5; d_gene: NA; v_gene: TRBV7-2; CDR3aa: CASSSIHTGETQYF; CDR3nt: TGTGCCAGCAGTTCTATCCACACCGGGGAGACCCAGTACTTC
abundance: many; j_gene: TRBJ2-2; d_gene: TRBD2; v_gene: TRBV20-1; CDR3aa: CSATPHSGRYTGELFF; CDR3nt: TGCAGTGCTACCCCCCATAGCGGGAGGTACACCGGGGAGCTGTTTTTT
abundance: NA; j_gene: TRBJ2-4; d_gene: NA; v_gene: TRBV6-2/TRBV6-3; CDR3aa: CASSYLLSRDIQYF; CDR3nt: TGTGCCAGCAGTTACTTGTTGAGTCGCGACATTCAGTACTTC
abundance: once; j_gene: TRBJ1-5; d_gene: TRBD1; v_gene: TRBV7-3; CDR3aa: CASSLGTGEPQHF; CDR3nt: TGTGCCAGCAGCCTGGGGACAGGGGAGCCCCAGCATTTT